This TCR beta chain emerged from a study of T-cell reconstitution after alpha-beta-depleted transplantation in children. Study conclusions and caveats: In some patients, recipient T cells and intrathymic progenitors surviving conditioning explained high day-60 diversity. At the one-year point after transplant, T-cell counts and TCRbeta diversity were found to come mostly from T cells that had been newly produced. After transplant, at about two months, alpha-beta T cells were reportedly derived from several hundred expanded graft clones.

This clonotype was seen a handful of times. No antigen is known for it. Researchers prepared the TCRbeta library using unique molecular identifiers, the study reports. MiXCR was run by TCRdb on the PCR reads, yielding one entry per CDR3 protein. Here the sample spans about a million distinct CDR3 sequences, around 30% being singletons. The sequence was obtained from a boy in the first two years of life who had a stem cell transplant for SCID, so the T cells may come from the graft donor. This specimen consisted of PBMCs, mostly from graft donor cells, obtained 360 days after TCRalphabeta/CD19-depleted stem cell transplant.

The CDR3 loop reads CASSSAVAGTGELFF. The DNA of the CDR3 is TGTGCCAGCAGTTCCGCAGTAGCGGGCACCGGGGAGCTGTTTTTT. V is TRBV12-3 or TRBV12-4 and J is TRBJ2-2; 7 bases align to TRBD2. The CDR3 covers 15 residues. The V and J ends lost 4 bases and 4 bases, in that order; junction bases with no gene match: 6.